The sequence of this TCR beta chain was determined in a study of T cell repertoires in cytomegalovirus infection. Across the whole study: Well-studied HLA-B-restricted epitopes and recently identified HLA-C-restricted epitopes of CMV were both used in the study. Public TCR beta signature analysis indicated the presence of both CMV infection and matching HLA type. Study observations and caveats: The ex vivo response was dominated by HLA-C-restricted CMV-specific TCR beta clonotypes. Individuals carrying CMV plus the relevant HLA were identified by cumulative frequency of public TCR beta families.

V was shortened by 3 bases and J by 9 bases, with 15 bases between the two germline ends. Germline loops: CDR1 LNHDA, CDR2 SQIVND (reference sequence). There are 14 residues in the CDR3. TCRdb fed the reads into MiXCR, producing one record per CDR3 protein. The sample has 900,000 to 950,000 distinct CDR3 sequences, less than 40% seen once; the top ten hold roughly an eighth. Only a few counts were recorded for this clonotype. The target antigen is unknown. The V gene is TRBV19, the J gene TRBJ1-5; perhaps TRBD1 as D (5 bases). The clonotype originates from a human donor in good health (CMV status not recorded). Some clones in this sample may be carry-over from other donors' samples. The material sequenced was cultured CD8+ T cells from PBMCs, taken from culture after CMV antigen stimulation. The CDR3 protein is CASSIAVGGWPQHF. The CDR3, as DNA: TGTGCCAGTAGTATCGCAGTCGGGGGATGGCCCCAGCATTTT.